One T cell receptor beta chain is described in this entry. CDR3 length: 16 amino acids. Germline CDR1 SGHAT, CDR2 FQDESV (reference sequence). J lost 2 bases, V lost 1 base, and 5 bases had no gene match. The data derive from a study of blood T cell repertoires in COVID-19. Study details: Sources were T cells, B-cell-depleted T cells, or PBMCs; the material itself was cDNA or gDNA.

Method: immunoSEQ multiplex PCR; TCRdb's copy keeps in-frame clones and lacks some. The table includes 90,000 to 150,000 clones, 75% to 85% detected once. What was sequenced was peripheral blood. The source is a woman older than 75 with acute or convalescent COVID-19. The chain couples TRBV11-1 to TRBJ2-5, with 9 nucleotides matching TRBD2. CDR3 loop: CASSLGLAASQETQYF. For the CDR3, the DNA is TGTGCCAGCAGCTTAGGACTAGCGGCCTCACAAGAGACCCAGTACTTC.